One and the same sample provided the 3 T cell receptor beta chains below, sequenced in a study of shared clonotypes between healthy human individuals. As defined, naive CD8 cells were CD45RO-negative and positively selected for CCR7, with terminally differentiated effector memory CD45RA+ cells excluded. This table comes from immunoSEQ multiplex PCR, and its TCRdb copy is limited to in-frame clones, with some not included. The top ten clones hold about 24% of a sample with about 870,000 clones, 80% to 95% of them seen once. The sample comprised naive CD8+ T cells sorted from blood. The receptors here all came from a young man in good health.

The chain has TRBV2 and TRBJ1-4, with no clear D. Per the germline V gene, CDR1 is SNHLY and CDR2 is FYNNEI. The CDR3 contains 13 residues. The ends were cut back, 3 bases at V and 7 bases at J, with 9 bases in the middle. The CDR3 bases are TGTGCCAGCAGTGATAGGGTTTCTGAAAAACTGTTTTTT. Its protein product is CASSDRVSEKLFF.

This chain uses TRBV19 with TRBJ2-7; 10 bases align to TRBD2. This CDR3 spans 15 amino acids. The germline V gene has CDR1 LNHDA and CDR2 SQIVND (reference sequence). V shed 5 bases and J 7 bases; nucleotides not matched to a gene: 11. CDR3 in amino acids: CASSLTSGVLVEQYF. The CDR3 DNA reads TGTGCCAGTAGTCTTACTAGCGGGGTCCTTGTGGAGCAGTACTTC. The entire variable domain, with the rest obtained from reference TRBV19 and TRBJ2-7, is as follows: DGGITQSPKYLFRKEGQNVTLSCEQNLNHDAMYWYRQDPGQGLRLIYYSQIVNDFQKGDIAEGYSVSREKKESFPLTVTSAQKNPTAFYLCASSLTSGVLVEQYFGPGTRLTVT.

This chain links TRBV6-1 with TRBJ2-5, with D possibly being TRBD1 (6 bases). CDR3 length equals 14 residues. Germline assignment: CDR1 MNHNS and CDR2 SASEGT. V lost 2 bases and J lost 3, with 10 bases in between. CDR3 loop: CASSERTEKETQYF. The CDR3 DNA is TGTGCCAGCAGTGAAAGGACAGAAAAAGAGACCCAGTACTTC.